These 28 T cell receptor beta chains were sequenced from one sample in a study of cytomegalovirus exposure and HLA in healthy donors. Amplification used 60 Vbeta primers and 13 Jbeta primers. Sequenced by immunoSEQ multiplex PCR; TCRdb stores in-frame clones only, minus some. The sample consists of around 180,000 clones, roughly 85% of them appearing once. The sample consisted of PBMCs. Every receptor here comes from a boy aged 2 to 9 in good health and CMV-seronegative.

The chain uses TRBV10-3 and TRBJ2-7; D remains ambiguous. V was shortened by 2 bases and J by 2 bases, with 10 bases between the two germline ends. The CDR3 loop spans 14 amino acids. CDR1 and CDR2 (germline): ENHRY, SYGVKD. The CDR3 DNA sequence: TGTGCCATCAGTGAGCGTGGCTCACCCTACGAGCAGTACTTC. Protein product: CAISERGSPYEQYF.

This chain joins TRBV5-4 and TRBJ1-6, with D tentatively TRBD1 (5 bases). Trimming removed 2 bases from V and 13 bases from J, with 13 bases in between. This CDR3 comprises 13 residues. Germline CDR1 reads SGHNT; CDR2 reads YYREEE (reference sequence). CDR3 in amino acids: CASSFSSGAPLHF. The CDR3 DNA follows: TGTGCCAGCAGCTTTAGTAGCGGGGCGCCCCTCCACTTT.

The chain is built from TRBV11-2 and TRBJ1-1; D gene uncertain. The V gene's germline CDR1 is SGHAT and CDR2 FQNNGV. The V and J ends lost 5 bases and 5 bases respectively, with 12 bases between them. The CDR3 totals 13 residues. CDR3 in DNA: TGTGCCAGCAGCCACCTCACGAGGACTGAAGCTTTCTTT. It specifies CASSHLTRTEAFF.

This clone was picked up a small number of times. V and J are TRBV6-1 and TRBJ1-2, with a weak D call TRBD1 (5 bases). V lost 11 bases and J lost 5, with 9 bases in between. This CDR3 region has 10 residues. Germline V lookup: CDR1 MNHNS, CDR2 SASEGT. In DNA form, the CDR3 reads TGTGCCGTCACAGGATATGGCTACACCTTC. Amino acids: CAVTGYGYTF.

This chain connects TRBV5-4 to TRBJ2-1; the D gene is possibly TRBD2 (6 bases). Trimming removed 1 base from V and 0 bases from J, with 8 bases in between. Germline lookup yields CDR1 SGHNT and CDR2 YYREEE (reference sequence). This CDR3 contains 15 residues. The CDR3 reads CASSLKRASYNEQFF. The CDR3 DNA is TGTGCCAGCAGCTTGAAGCGGGCCTCCTACAATGAGCAGTTCTTC.

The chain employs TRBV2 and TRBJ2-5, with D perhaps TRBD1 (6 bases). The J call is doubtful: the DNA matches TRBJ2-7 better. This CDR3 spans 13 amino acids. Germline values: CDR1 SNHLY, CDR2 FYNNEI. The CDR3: CASRSDRPYEQYF. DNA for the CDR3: TGTGCCAGCAGAAGTGACAGGCCCTACGAGCAGTACTTC.

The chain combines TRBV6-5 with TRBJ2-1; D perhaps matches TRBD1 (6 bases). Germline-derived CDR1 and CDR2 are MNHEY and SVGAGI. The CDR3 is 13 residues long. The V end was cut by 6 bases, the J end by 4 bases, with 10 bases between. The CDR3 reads CASRDSEYNEQFF. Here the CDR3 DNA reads TGTGCCAGCAGGGACAGCGAATACAATGAGCAGTTCTTC.

The CDR3 coding sequence is TGTGCCAGCAGCCCCCGTCAAGGGGCTTGGGAGCAGTACTTC. This encodes CASSPRQGAWEQYF. V gene TRBV7-2 combines with J gene TRBJ2-7; perhaps TRBD1 as D (5 bases). Trimming removed 5 bases from V and 7 bases from J, with 18 bases in between. Per the germline V gene, CDR1 is SGHTA and CDR2 is FQGNSA. The CDR3 contains 14 residues.

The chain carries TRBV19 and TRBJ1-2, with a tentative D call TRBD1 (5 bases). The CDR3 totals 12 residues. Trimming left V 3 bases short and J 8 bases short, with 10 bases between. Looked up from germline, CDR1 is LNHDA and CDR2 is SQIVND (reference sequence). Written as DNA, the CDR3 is TGTGCCAGTAGTATCAGGGTAGGAGGCTACACCTTC. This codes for CASSIRVGGYTF.

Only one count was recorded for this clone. CDR3 DNA sequence: TGTGCCAGTGGACTCGAGCTATGGTACGAGCAGTACTTC. This gives the protein CASGLELWYEQYF. The chain links TRBV19 to TRBJ2-7; the D gene is possibly TRBD2 (5 bases). The CDR3 consists of 13 residues. In germline, CDR1 is LNHDA, CDR2 SQIVND (reference sequence). Trimming removed 8 bases from V and 4 bases from J, with 15 bases in between.

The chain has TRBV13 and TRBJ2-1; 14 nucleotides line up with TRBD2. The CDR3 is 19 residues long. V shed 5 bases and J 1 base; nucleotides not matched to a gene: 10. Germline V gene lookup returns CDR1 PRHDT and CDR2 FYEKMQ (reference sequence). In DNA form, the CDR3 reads TGTGCCAGCAGCCCCAGGACTAGCGGGGGGCTCGGGTCCTACAATGAGCAGTTCTTC. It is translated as CASSPRTSGGLGSYNEQFF.

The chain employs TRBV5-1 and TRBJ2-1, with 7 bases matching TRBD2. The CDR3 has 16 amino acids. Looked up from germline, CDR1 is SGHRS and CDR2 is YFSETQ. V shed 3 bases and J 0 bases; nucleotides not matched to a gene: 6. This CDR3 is CASSSLAQSSYNEQFF. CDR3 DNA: TGCGCCAGCAGCTCACTAGCGCAAAGCTCCTACAATGAGCAGTTCTTC.

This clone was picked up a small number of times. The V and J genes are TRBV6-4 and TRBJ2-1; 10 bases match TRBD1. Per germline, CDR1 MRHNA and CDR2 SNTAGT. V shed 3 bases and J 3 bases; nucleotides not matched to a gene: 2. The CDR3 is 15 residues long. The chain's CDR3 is CASSDGQGDYNEQFF. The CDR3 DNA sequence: TGTGCCAGCAGTGATGGACAGGGGGACTACAATGAGCAGTTCTTC.

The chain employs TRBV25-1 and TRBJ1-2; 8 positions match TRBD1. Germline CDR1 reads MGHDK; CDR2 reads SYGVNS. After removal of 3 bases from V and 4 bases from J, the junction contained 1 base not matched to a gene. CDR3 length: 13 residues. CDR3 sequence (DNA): TGTGCCAGCAGTGAGGGGACAGGCTATGGCTACACCTTC. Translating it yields CASSEGTGYGYTF.

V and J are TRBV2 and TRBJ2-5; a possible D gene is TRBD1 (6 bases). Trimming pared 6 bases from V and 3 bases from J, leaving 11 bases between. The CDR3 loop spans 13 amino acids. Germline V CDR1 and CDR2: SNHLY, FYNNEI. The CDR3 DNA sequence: TGTGCCAGCAGAGCCGGGACAAAAGAGACCCAGTACTTC. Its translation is CASRAGTKETQYF.

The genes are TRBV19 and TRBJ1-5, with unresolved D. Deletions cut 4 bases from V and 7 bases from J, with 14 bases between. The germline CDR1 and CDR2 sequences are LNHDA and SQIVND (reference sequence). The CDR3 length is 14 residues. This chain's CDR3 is CASSKRRGEQPQHF. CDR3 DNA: TGTGCCAGTAGTAAACGGAGAGGTGAACAGCCCCAGCATTTT.

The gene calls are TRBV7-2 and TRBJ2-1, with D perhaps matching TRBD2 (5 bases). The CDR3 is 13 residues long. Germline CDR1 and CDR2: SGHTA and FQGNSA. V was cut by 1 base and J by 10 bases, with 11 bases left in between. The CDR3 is CASSLVQSGEQFF. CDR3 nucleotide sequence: TGTGCCAGCAGCTTAGTTCAGAGCGGAGAGCAGTTCTTC.

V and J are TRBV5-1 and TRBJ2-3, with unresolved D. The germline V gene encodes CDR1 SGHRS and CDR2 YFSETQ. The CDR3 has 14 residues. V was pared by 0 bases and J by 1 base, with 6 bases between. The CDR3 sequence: CASSLGHGTDTQYF. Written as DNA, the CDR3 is TGCGCCAGCAGCTTGGGACACGGCACAGATACGCAGTATTTT.

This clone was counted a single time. Here the CDR3 DNA reads TGCGCCAGCAGTGAGAAAGGGCCAGGGGAGCACAATGAGCAGTTCTTC. Residues: CASSEKGPGEHNEQFF. V gene TRBV10-1 combines with J gene TRBJ2-1; perhaps TRBD1 as D (6 bases). Germline loops: CDR1 WNHNN, CDR2 SYGVQD (reference sequence). CDR3 length: 16 amino acids. Trimming took 2 bases from V and 5 from J, leaving 16 bases between them.

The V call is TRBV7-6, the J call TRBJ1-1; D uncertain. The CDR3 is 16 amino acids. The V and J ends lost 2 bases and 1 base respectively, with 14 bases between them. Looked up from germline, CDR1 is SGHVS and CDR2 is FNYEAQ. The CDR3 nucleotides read TGTGCCAGCAGCTTATTAGGCGGGGTAACGAACACTGAAGCTTTCTTT. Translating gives CASSLLGGVTNTEAFF. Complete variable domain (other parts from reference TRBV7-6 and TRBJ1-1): GAGVSQSPRYKVTKRGQDVALRCDPISGHVSLYWYRQALGQGPEFLTYFNYEAQQDKSGLPNDRFSAERPEGSISTLTIQRTEQRDSAMYRCASSLLGGVTNTEAFFGQGTRLTVV.

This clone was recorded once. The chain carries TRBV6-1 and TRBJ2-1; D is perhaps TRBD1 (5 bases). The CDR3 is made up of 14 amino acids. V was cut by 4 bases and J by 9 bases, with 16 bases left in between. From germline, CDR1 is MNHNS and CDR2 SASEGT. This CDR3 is CASSVQSSRGEQFF. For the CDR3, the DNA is TGTGCCAGCAGTGTTCAAAGTAGTAGGGGTGAGCAGTTCTTC.

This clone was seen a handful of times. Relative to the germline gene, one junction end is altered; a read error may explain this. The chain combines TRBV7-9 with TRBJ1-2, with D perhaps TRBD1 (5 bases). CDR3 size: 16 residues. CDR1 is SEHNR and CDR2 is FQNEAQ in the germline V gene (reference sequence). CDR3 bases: TGTTCCAGCAGCTTAAAAAACCCAGGGCTGGCTTACGGCTACACCTTC. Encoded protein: CSSSLKNPGLAYGYTF.

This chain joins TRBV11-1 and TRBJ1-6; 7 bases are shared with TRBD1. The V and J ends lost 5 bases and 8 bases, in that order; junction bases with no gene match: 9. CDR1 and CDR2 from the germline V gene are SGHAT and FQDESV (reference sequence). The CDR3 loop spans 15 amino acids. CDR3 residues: CASSTQTGTDSPLHF. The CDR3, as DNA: TGTGCCAGCAGCACCCAGACAGGGACGGATTCACCCCTCCACTTT.

CDR3 amino acids: CASSLRTEAFF. The CDR3 coding sequence is TGTGCCAGCAGCCTACGGACTGAAGCTTTCTTT. The chain carries TRBV21-1 and TRBJ1-1. TRBV21-1 is noted as a pseudogene. The CDR3 length is 11 residues.

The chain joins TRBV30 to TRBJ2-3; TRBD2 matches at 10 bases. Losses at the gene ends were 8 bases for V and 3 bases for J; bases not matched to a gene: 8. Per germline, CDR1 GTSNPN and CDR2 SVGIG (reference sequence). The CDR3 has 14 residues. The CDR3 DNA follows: TGTGCCCTAAGGCGTAGCGGGGGGACAGATACGCAGTATTTT. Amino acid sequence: CALRRSGGTDTQYF.

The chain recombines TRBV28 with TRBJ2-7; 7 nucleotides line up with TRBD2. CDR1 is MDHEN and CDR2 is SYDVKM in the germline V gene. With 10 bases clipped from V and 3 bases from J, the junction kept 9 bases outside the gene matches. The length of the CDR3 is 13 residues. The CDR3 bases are TGTGCCACCACCCGGGGGGACCACTACGAGCAGTACGTC. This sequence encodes CATTRGDHYEQYV.

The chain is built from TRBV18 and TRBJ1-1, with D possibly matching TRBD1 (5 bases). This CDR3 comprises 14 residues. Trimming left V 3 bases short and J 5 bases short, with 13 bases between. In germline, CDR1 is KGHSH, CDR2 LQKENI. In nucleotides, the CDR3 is TGTGCCAGCTCACCGGGGACTTTCTTTACTGAAGCTTTCTTT. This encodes CASSPGTFFTEAFF.

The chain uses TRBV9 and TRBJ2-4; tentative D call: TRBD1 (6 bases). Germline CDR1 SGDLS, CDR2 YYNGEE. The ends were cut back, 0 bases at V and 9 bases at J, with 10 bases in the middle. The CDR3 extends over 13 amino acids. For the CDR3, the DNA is TGTGCCAGCAGCGTAGACAGGGTTAGCATTCAGTACTTC. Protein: CASSVDRVSIQYF. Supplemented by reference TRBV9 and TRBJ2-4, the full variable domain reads DSGVTQTPKHLITATGQRVTLRCSPRSGDLSVYWYQQSLDQGLQFLIQYYNGEERAKGNILERFSAQQFPDLHSELNLSSLELGDSALYFCASSVDRVSIQYFGAGTRLSVL.